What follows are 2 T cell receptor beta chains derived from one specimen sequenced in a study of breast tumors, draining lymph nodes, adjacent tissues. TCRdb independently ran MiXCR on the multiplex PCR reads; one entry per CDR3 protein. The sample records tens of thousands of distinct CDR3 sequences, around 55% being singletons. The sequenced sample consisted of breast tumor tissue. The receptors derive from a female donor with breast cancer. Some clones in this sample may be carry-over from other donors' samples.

CDR3 sequence reads: CATSDGGDPTDTQYF. CDR3 bases: TGTGCCACCAGTGATGGGGGGGACCCCACAGATACGCAGTATTTT. The chain is built from TRBV24-1 and TRBJ2-3; 7 bases agree with TRBD2. This CDR3 is built from 15 residues. Germline assignment: CDR1 KGHDR and CDR2 SFDVKD. The V gene end was trimmed by 3 bases and the J gene end by 2 bases; junction bases not matched to a gene: 4.

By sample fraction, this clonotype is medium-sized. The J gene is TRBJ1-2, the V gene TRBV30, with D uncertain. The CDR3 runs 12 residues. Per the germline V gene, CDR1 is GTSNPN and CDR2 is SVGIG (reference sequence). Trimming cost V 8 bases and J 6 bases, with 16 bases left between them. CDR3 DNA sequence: TGTGCCGGACTCCGGCTCTGGGATGGCTACACCTTC. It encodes CAGLRLWDGYTF.